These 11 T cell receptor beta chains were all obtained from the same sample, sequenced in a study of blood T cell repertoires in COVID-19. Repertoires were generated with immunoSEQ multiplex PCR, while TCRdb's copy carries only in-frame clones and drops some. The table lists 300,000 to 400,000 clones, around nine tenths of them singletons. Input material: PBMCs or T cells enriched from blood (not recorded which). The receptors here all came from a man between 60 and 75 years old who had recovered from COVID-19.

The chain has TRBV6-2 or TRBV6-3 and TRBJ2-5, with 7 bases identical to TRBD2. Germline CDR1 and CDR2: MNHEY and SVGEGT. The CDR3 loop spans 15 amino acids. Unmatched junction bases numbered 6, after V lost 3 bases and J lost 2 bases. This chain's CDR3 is CASSYLAAGQETQYF. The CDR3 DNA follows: TGTGCCAGCAGTTATCTAGCGGCAGGACAAGAGACCCAGTACTTC.

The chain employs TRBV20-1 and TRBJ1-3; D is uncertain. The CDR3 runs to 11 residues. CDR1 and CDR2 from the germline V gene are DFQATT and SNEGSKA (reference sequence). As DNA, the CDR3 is TGCATAGGGAGTTCTGGAAACACCATATATTTT. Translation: CIGSSGNTIYF.

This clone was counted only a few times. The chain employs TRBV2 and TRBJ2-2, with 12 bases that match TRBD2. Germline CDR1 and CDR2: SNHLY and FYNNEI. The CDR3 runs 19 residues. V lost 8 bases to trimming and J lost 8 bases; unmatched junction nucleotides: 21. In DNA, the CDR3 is TGTGCCAGCTGTCCCGCTAACAGGGGGCTAGCGGGAGGGCGAGGGGAGCTGTTTTTT. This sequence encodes CASCPANRGLAGGRGELFF.

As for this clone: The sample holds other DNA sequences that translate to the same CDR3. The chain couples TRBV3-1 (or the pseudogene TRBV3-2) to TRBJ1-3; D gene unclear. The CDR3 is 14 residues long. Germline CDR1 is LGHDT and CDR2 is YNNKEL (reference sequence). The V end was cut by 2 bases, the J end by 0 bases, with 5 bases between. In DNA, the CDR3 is TGTGCCAGCAGCCAAACCGGCTCTGGAAACACCATATATTTT. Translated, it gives CASSQTGSGNTIYF.

The CDR3 loop reads CASSKYRSSYEQYF. Written as DNA, the CDR3 is TGTGCCAGTAGTAAGTACAGGAGCTCCTACGAGCAGTACTTC. The rearrangement links TRBV19 to TRBJ2-7, with D possibly being TRBD1 (5 bases). V gave up 4 bases and J gave up 0 bases, with 10 bases separating them. This CDR3 is built from 14 residues. The V gene's germline CDR1 is LNHDA and CDR2 SQIVND (reference sequence). Looking up the rest from reference TRBV19 and TRBJ2-7 gives the full variable domain: DGGITQSPKYLFRKEGQNVTLSCEQNLNHDAMYWYRQDPGQGLRLIYYSQIVNDFQKGDIAEGYSVSREKKESFPLTVTSAQKNPTAFYLCASSKYRSSYEQYFGPGTRLTVT.

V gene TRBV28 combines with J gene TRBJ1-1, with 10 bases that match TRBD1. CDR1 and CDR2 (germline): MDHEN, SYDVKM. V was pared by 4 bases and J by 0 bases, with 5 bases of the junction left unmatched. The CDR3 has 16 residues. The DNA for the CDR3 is TGTGCCAGCAGTTCAGACAGGGGGCTCATGAACACTGAAGCTTTCTTT. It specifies CASSSDRGLMNTEAFF. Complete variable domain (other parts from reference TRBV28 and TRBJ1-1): DVKVTQSSRYLVKRTGEKVFLECVQDMDHENMFWYRQDPGLGLRLIYFSYDVKMKEKGDIPEGYSVSREKKERFSLILESASTNQTSMYLCASSSDRGLMNTEAFFGQGTRLTVV.

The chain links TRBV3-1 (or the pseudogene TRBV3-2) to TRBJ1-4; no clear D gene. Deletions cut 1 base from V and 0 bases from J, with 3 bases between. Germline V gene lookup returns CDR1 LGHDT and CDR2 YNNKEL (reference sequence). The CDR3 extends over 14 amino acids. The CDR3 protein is CASSQAATNEKLFF. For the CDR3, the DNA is TGTGCCAGCAGCCAAGCTGCAACTAATGAAAAACTGTTTTTT.

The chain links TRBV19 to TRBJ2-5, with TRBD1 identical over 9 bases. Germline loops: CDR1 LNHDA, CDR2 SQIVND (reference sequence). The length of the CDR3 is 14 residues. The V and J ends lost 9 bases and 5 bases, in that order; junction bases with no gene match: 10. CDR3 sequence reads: CASRLTGGSETQYF. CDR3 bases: TGTGCCAGCCGACTAACAGGGGGCAGTGAGACCCAGTACTTC.

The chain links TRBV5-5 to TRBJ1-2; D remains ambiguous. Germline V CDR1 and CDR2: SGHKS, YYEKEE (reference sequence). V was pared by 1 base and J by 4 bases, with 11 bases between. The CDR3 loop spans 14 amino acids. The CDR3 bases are TGTGCCAGCAGCTTGAGCCTCGAAGCCTATGGCTACACCTTC. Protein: CASSLSLEAYGYTF.

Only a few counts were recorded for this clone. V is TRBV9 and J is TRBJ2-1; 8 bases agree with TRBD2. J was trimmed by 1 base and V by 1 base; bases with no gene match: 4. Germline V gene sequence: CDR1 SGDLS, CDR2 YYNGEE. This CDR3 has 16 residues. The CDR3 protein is CASSVLERGSYNEQFF. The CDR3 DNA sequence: TGTGCCAGCAGCGTACTGGAGCGGGGGTCCTACAATGAGCAGTTCTTC. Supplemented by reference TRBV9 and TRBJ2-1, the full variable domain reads DSGVTQTPKHLITATGQRVTLRCSPRSGDLSVYWYQQSLDQGLQFLIQYYNGEERAKGNILERFSAQQFPDLHSELNLSSLELGDSALYFCASSVLERGSYNEQFFGPGTRLTVL.

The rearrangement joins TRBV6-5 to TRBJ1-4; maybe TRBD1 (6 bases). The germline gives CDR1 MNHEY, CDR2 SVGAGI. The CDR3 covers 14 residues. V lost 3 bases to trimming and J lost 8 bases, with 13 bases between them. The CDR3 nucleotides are TGTGCCAGCAGTTATGGCAGGGGAGGGGAAAAACTGTTTTTT. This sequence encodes CASSYGRGGEKLFF.